This TCR beta chain appears in the sequencing data of a study of blood T cell repertoires in COVID-19 (dated by TCRdb to about 2020). About the full investigation: Samples covering the acute and convalescent phases of COVID-19 were provided by collaborators in the United States, Italy and Spain. The prospective study material was composed of cDNA or gDNA derived from T cells, B-cell-depleted T cells, or PBMCs. Deeply sampled blood TCRbeta repertoires from subjects exposed to, actively infected with, or recovered from COVID-19 were included in the dataset. The repertoires were made available in a free public database intended to serve as a resource for research on the immune response to SARS-CoV-2. Samples were obtained from the ongoing ImmuneRACE study (first 160 participants) and from over a thousand subjects provided by 6 global collaborators. Sample metadata almost always included a de-identified subject ID, COVID-19 status, age in years and sex. Where available, HLA class I and class II types were obtained from metadata supplied by the sample provider rather than from assay-based typing. Overall results and qualifications from the work: The amount of clinical and demographic metadata varied by source and participant and was provided uncurated.

The collaborating institutions used their own protocols to collect whole blood in K2EDTA tubes. For TCRbeta analysis, collaborator samples were shipped as frozen whole blood, as isolated PBMCs, or as DNA extracted from either sample type. TCRbeta CDR3 regions were amplified from genomic DNA by means of the immunoSEQ Assay, a bias-controlled multiplex PCR. The study's processing was this. The number of nucleated cells in each sample was estimated from the amplification of reference gene primers within the assay. Sequence reads were collapsed and filtered to measure the absolute abundance of every unique TCRbeta CDR3 rearrangement. Productive Simpson clonality was computed per sample as the square root of Simpson's diversity index over productive rearrangements. TCRdb's version of the immuneACCESS table is confined to in-frame rearrangements and falls short of the full clone set. An unresolved V gene accounts for under half of the shortfall where checked; the remainder is of unknown origin. The V and J calls and clone size are taken from that table; D and trimming were inferred from the DNA. For this sample the table gives 65,000 to 90,000 clones, of which 75% to 90% were detected only once. The ten largest clones represent about 9.1% of the sample.

Concerning this clone: Its specific antigen is unknown. No much larger clone exists at a distance of one base, and base qualities are not known.

The CDR3 spans 14 residues, from the cysteine through the phenylalanine. Of the read, only the CDR3 DNA is kept; its 42 bases are in frame from base 1. Between the V and J ends, shortened by 3 bases and 0 bases respectively, the junction contains 9 bases. CDR1 and CDR2 are drawn from the germline V gene: ENHRY, SYGVKD. The TCR sequence derives from a man older than 75 with acute or convalescent COVID-19. The sequencing input was peripheral blood. Recombination connected TRBV10-3 to TRBJ2-7, with TRBD1 as a weak D call on 5 bases. The CDR3 here reads CAISDGRVSYEQYF. The nucleotide sequence is TGTGCCATCAGTGACGGCAGGGTCTCCTACGAGCAGTACTTC.